The 8 T cell receptor beta chains below come from one sample, sequenced in a study of Ad26.COV2.S vaccination and SARS-CoV-2 variants. TCRdb's table, derived via immunoSEQ multiplex PCR, lists solely in-frame clones and lacks some. The sample includes about 400,000 clones, about 88% of them seen just once. Treatment given: some 19 received Ad26.COV2.S at low or high dose, single or two shots; about 5 received placebo; per-sample allocation not given. Each sample was drawn 63 days after the first injection (of vaccine or placebo). The specimen comprised peripheral blood, sampled in a trial of Ad26.COV2.S vaccine versus placebo. These TCRs come from a person aged 18-60 years who received the Ad26.COV2.S COVID-19 vaccine or a placebo.

The chain links TRBV5-4 to TRBJ2-5; 11 positions agree with TRBD1. Germline CDR1 reads SGHNT; CDR2 reads YYREEE (reference sequence). This CDR3 is built from 17 residues. V shed 4 bases, J shed 0 bases, and the junction held 8 bases outside the gene matches. The CDR3 coding sequence is TGTGCCAGCAGCAAAGGAGGACAGGGGGCCTACCAAGAGACCCAGTACTTC. Translating it yields CASSKGGQGAYQETQYF.

The rearrangement uses TRBV19 and TRBJ2-1; 7 bases are a match to TRBD1. V shed 6 bases and J 3 bases; nucleotides not matched to a gene: 5. This CDR3 has 14 amino acids. CDR1 and CDR2 (germline): LNHDA, SQIVND (reference sequence). The CDR3 region has the DNA TGTGCCAGTAGGAGACAGGGATACTACAATGAGCAGTTCTTC. Translating gives CASRRQGYYNEQFF.

The V gene is TRBV3-1 (or the pseudogene TRBV3-2), the J gene TRBJ2-7, with D perhaps matching TRBD2 (5 bases). The CDR3 length is 12 residues. Germline CDR1 LGHDT, CDR2 YNNKEL (reference sequence). The V gene lost 5 bases and the J gene lost 7 bases, with 12 bases spanning the gap. CDR3 amino acids: CASSIGRGEQYF. CDR3 nucleotide sequence: TGTGCCAGCAGCATAGGTCGGGGTGAGCAGTACTTC.

This chain links TRBV6-2 or TRBV6-3 with TRBJ1-2, with D uncertain. The germline gives CDR1 MNHEY, CDR2 SVGEGT. The germline V and J ends were trimmed by 3 bases and 4 bases, with 6 bases remaining between them. The CDR3 extends over 12 amino acids. The DNA of the CDR3 is TGTGCCAGCAGTTATGGGAGCTATGGCTACACCTTC. Its translation: CASSYGSYGYTF.

This rearrangement joins TRBV15 to TRBJ2-1; the D call may be TRBD1 or TRBD2 (5 bases each). The germline gives CDR1 LNHNV, CDR2 YYDKDF (reference sequence). This CDR3 is 16 amino acids long. V was trimmed by 1 base and J by 0 bases, leaving 10 bases between them. DNA of the CDR3: TGTGCCACCAGCAGAGGGGACCCAAGCTCCTACAATGAGCAGTTCTTC. It is translated as CATSRGDPSSYNEQFF.

V is TRBV9 and J is TRBJ2-7; possible D gene TRBD2, 5 bases. Germline V gene data show CDR1 as SGDLS and CDR2 as YYNGEE. The CDR3 consists of 15 residues. With 2 bases removed from V and 2 bases from J, the gap between germline ends came to 14 bases. The CDR3 spells CASSVGGNLPYEQYF. CDR3 coding DNA: TGTGCCAGCAGCGTTGGAGGAAACCTCCCCTACGAGCAGTACTTC.

The V call is TRBV7-9, the J call TRBJ1-2; D not resolved. The V end lost 2 bases, the J end lost 4 bases, and 11 bases lay between the germline ends. CDR3 length: 14 residues. Germline-derived CDR1 and CDR2 are SEHNR and FQNEAQ (reference sequence). This CDR3 reads CASSLSSTSYGYTF. CDR3 coding DNA: TGTGCCAGCAGCTTAAGTTCGACCAGCTATGGCTACACCTTC.

CDR3 loop: CASSGTAQETQYF. The DNA for the CDR3 is TGTGCCAGCAGTGGGACGGCCCAAGAGACCCAGTACTTC. The chain links TRBV3-1 (or the pseudogene TRBV3-2) to TRBJ2-5; D may match TRBD1 or TRBD2 (5 bases each). Between the trimmed V and J ends, which lost 6 bases and 1 base, there was a span of 9 bases. The CDR3 is made up of 13 amino acids. Looked up from germline, CDR1 is LGHDT and CDR2 is YNNKEL (reference sequence).